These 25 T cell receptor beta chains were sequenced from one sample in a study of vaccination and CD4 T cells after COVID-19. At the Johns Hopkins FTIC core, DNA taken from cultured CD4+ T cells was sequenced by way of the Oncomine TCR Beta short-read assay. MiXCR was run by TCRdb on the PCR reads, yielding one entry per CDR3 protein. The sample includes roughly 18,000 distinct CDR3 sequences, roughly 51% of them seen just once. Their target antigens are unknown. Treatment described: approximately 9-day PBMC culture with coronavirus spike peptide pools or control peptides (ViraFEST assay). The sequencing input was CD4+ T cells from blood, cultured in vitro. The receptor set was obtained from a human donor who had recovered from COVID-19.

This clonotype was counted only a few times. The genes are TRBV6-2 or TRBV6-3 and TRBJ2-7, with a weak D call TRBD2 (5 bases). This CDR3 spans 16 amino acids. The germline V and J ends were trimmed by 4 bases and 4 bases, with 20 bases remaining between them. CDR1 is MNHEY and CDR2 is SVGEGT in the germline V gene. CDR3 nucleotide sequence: TGTGCCAGCAGTTCGGGGTTTTGGCCGTCAGTTTACGAGCAGTACTTC. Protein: CASSSGFWPSVYEQYF.

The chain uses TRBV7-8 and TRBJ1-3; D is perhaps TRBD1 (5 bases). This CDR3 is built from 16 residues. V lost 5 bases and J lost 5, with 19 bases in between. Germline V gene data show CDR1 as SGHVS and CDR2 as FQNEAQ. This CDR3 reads CASSPQTVGVRNTIYF. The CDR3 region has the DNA TGTGCCAGCAGCCCGCAGACAGTGGGAGTAAGAAACACCATATATTTT.

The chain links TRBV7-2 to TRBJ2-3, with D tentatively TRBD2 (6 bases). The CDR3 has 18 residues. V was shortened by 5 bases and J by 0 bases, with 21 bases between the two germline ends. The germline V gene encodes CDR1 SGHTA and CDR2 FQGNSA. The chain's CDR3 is CASSPSAGLRFSTDTQYF. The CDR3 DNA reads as TGTGCCAGCAGCCCATCCGCGGGACTCAGATTTAGCACAGATACGCAGTATTTT.

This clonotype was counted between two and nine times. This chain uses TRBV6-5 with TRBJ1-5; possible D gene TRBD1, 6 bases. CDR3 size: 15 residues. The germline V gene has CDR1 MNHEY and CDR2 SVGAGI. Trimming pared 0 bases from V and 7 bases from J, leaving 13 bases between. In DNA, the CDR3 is TGTGCCAGCAGTTACTCGCCAGGGGTTGTACAGCCCCAGCATTTT. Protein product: CASSYSPGVVQPQHF.

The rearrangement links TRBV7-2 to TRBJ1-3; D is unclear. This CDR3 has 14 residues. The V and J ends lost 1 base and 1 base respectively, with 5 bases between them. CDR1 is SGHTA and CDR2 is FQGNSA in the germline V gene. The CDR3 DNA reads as TGTGCCAGCAGCTTAGGGGGTTCTGGAAACACCATATATTTT. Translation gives CASSLGGSGNTIYF.

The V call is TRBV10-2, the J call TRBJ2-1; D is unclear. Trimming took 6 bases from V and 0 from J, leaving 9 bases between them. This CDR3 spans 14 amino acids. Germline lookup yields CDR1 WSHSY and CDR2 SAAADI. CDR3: CASRRSLSYNEQFF. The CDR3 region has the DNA TGCGCCAGCAGGCGGAGCCTCTCCTACAATGAGCAGTTCTTC.

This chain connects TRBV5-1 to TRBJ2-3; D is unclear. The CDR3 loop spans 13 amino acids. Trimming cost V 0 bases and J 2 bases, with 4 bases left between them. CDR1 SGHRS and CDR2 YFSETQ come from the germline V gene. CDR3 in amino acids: CASSLAATDTQYF. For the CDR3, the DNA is TGCGCCAGCAGCTTGGCCGCCACAGATACGCAGTATTTT.

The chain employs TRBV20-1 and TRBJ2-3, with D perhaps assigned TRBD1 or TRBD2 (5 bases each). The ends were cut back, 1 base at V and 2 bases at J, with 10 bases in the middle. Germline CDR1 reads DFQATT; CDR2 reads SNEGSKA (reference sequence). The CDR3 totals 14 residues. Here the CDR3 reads CSARVLGTTDTQYF. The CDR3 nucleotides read TGCAGTGCTAGAGTTTTGGGGACCACAGATACGCAGTATTTT.

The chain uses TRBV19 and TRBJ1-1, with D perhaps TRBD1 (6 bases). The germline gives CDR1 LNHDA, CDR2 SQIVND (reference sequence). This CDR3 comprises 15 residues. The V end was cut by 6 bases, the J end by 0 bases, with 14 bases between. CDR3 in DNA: TGTGCCAGTAGCCCTGGGGGGCTGGTGAACACTGAAGCTTTCTTT. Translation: CASSPGGLVNTEAFF.

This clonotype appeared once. CDR3 nucleotides: TGTGCCAGCAGTGAATTGCGGAGGGAGACCCAGTACTTC. Its protein is CASSELRRETQYF. The chain recombines TRBV2 with TRBJ2-5; TRBD2 might be the D (5 bases). Per germline, CDR1 SNHLY and CDR2 FYNNEI. Trimming took off 2 bases at V and 5 bases at J, with 9 bases between the two ends. This CDR3 comprises 13 residues.

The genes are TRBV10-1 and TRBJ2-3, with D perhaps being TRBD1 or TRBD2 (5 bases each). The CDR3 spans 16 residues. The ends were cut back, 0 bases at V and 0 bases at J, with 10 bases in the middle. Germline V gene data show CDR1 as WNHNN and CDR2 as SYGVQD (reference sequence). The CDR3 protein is CASSESGRTSTDTQYF. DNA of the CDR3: TGCGCCAGCAGTGAGTCGGGGCGGACTAGCACAGATACGCAGTATTTT.

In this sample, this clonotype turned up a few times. CDR3 nucleotide sequence: TGTGCCAGCGGTGTTCAGTATAATTCACCCCTCCACTTT. Protein sequence: CASGVQYNSPLHF. The rearrangement joins TRBV27 to TRBJ1-6; D ambiguous. Trimming removed 8 bases at V and 4 bases at J, with 9 bases between. The CDR3 is 13 amino acids. Germline values: CDR1 MNHEY, CDR2 SMNVEV (reference sequence).

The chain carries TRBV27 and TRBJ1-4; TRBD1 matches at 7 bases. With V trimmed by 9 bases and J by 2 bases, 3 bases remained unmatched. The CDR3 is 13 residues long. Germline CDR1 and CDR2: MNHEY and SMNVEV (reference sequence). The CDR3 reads CASGTVTNEKLFF. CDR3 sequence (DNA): TGTGCCAGTGGGACAGTTACTAATGAAAAACTGTTTTTT. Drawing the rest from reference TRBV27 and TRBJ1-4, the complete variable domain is EAQVTQNPRYLITVTGKKLTVTCSQNMNHEYMSWYRQDPGLGLRQIYYSMNVEVTDKGDVPEGYKVSRKEKRNFPLILESPSPNQTSLYFCASGTVTNEKLFFGSGTQLSVL.

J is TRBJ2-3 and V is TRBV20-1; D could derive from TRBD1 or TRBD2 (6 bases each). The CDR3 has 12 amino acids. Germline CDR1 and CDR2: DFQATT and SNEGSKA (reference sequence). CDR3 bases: TGCAGCGGGGGCGGGGGCACAGATACGCAGTATTTT. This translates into CSGGGGTDTQYF.

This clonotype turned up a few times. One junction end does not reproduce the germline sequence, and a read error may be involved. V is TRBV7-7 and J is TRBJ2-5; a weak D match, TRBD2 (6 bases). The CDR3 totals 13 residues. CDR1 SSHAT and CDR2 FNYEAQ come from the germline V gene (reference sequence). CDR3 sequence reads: CASSPDYGETQYF. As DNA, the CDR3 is TGTGCTAGCAGCCCGGACTATGGAGAGACCCAGTACTTC.

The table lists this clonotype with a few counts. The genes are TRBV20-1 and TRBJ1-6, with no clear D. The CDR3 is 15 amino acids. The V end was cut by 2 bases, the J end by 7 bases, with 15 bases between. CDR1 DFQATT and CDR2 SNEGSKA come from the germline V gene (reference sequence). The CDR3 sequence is CSARIAPAGNSPLHF. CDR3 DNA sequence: TGCAGTGCTAGAATAGCACCCGCTGGAAATTCACCCCTCCACTTT.

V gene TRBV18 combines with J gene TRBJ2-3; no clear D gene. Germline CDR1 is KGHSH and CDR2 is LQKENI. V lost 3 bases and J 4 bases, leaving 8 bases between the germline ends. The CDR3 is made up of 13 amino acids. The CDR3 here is CASSPAKADTQYF. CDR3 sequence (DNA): TGTGCCAGCTCACCGGCCAAGGCAGATACGCAGTATTTT. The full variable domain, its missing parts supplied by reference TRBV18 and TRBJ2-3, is NAGVMQNPRHLVRRRGQEARLRCSPMKGHSHVYWYRQLPEEGLKFMVYLQKENIIDESGMPKERFSAEFPKEGPSILRIQQVVRGDSAAYFCASSPAKADTQYFGPGTRLTVL.

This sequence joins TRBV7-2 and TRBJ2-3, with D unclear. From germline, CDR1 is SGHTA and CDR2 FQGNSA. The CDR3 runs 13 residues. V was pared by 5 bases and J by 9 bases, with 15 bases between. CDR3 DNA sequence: TGTGCCAGCAGCCCCCCGGCACGCTTCACGCAGTATTTT. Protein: CASSPPARFTQYF.

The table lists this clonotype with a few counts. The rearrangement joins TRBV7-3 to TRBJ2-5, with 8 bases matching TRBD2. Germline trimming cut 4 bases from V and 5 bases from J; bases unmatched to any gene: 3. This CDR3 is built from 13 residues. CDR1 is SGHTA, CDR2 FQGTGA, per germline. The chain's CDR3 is CASSSAGDETQYF. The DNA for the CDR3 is TGTGCCAGCAGCTCAGCGGGGGATGAGACCCAGTACTTC. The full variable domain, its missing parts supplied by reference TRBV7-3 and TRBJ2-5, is GAGVSQTPSNKVTEKGKYVELRCDPISGHTALYWYRQSLGQGPEFLIYFQGTGAADDSGLPNDRFFAVRPEGSVSTLKIQRTERGDSAVYLCASSSAGDETQYFGPGTRLLVL.

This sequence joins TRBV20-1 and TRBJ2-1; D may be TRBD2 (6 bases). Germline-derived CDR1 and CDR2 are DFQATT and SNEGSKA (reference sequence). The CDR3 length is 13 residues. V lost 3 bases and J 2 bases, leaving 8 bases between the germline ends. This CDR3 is CSARGGPYNEQFF. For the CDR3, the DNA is TGCAGTGCTAGGGGGGGTCCCTACAATGAGCAGTTCTTC.

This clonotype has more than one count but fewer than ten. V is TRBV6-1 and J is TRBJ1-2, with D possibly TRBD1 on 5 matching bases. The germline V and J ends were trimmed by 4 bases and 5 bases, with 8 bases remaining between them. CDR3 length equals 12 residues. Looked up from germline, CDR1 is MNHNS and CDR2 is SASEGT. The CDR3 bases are TGTGCCAGCAGTGCGACAGTGTATGGCTACACCTTC. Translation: CASSATVYGYTF.

CDR3 nucleotide sequence: TGTGCCAGCAGTTACGATCTTCCGGGGCTGGTAGATACGCAGTATTTT. This sequence encodes CASSYDLPGLVDTQYF. The rearrangement joins TRBV6-5 to TRBJ2-3; either TRBD1 or TRBD2 may fit D (5 bases each). The germline V gene encodes CDR1 MNHEY and CDR2 SVGAGI. Trimming left V 2 bases short and J 5 bases short, with 17 bases between. The CDR3 runs to 16 residues.

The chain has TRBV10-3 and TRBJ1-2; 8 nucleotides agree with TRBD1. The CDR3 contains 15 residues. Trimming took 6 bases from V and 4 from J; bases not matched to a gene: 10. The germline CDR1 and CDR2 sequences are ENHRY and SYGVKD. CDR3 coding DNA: TGTGCCATCAGCAACTACAGGGGGGAAGGCTATGGCTACACCTTC. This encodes CAISNYRGEGYGYTF.

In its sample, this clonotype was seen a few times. The CDR3 protein is CSARARRGGNEQFF. The DNA for the CDR3 is TGCAGTGCTAGAGCTCGGCGGGGAGGGAATGAGCAGTTCTTC. The chain recombines TRBV20-1 with TRBJ2-1; 7 bases agree with TRBD2. Germline V gene lookup returns CDR1 DFQATT and CDR2 SNEGSKA (reference sequence). There are 14 residues in the CDR3. V lost 1 base and J lost 7; bases outside the gene matches: 7.

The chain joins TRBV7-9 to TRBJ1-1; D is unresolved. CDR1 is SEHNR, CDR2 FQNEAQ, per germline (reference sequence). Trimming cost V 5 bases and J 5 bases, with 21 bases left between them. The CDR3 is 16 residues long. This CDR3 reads CASSPHKGSGNTEAFF. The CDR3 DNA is TGTGCCAGCAGCCCCCATAAGGGTAGTGGAAATACTGAAGCTTTCTTT. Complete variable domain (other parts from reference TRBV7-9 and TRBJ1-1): DTGVSQNPRHKITKRGQNVTFRCDPISEHNRLYWYRQTLGQGPEFLTYFQNEAQLEKSRLLSDRFSAERPKGSFSTLEIQRTEQGDSAMYLCASSPHKGSGNTEAFFGQGTRLTVV.